The clone carrying this TCR beta chain was detected only a few times. In the authors' workflow: Reference gene primers were amplified, and this amplification served to estimate nucleated cell counts. TCRdb's table, derived via immunoSEQ multiplex PCR, lists solely in-frame clones and lacks some. V and J calls and clone size come straight from that table; D and trimming were deduced from the DNA. The table includes some 190,000 clones, 80% to 90% detected once. The data stem from a study of blood T cell repertoires in COVID-19. Looking at the study overall: The origin of the acute and convalescent COVID-19 samples was the United States, Italy and Spain. The analysed material was cDNA or gDNA that came from T cells, B-cell-depleted T cells, or PBMCs.

This TCR derives from a woman older than 75 with acute or convalescent COVID-19. The sequenced sample consisted of peripheral blood.

CDR3 region: CASSLSTSGRPKNYEQYF. DNA for the CDR3: TGTGCCAGCAGCTTATCGACTAGCGGGAGGCCGAAAAACTACGAGCAGTACTTC. The chain couples TRBV5-6 to TRBJ2-7; TRBD2 aligns across 13 bases. The CDR3 extends over 18 amino acids. V trimming: 2 bases; J trimming: 3 bases; junction bases outside the gene matches: 11. Germline V gene sequence: CDR1 SGHDT, CDR2 YYEEEE. Full variable domain (outside the CDR3, taken from reference TRBV5-6 and TRBJ2-7): DAGVTQSPTHLIKTRGQQVTLRCSPKSGHDTVSWYQQALGQGPQFIFQYYEEEERQRGNFPDRFSGHQFPNYSSELNVNALLLGDSALYLCASSLSTSGRPKNYEQYFGPGTRLTVT.